The clone carrying this T cell receptor (beta chain) was seen a few times. Its antigen is currently unknown. Trimming stripped 5 bases from V and 8 bases from J, with 15 bases between. CDR1 is SQVTM and CDR2 is ANQGSEA in the germline V gene. The CDR3 is made up of 12 amino acids. The data stem from a study of T-cell memory formation after mild COVID-19. Overall study findings and caveats: Shrinking CD4+ clones were chiefly CM and EM; CD8+ ones were chiefly EMRA.

Constant-segment-primed 5'RACE gave TCR alpha and TCR beta cDNA libraries with sample barcodes and UMIs. TCRdb itself ran the 5' RACE reads through MiXCR, one entry per CDR3 protein. Here the sample spans nearly 110,000 distinct CDR3 sequences, 13% to 15% being singletons. This TCR derives from a man between 18 and 29 years old who had mild COVID-19 (a few samples of this study predate the infection). Cell type and time point are not known. The sample was PBMCs or a T cell subset sorted from them (not recorded which). The chain couples TRBV29-1 to TRBJ1-1; D possibly corresponds to TRBD1 (6 bases). CDR3 sequence: CSVPSGEGEAFF. As DNA, the CDR3 is TGCAGCGTTCCTTCAGGGGAGGGGGAAGCTTTCTTT.